Given below is one TCR beta chain in context. The PCR had 60 Vbeta and 13 Jbeta primers. The assay was immunoSEQ multiplex PCR, and TCRdb's table has in-frame clones only and misses some. Here the sample spans 150,000 or so clones, more than 75% being singletons. This entry is derived from a study of cytomegalovirus exposure and HLA in healthy donors. Germline V gives CDR1 MDHEN, CDR2 SYDVKM. The CDR3 loop spans 18 amino acids. After removal of 5 bases from V and 7 bases from J, the junction contained 17 bases not matched to a gene. Donors counted as nominally healthy when sampled, yet unrecorded immune exposures were likely.

The chain joins TRBV28 to TRBJ2-3; 11 positions match TRBD2. The sample comprised PBMCs. The clonotype originates from a middle-aged woman in good health and CMV-seronegative. The CDR3 nucleotides read TGTGCCAGCAGTATCCGCAGGGGGTTTAGCGGGAGGGGAAATACGCAGTATTTT. The encoded protein is CASSIRRGFSGRGNTQYF.